A single sample is the source of the 26 T cell receptor beta chains below, sequenced in a study of blood T cell repertoires in COVID-19. Profiling relied on immunoSEQ multiplex PCR, and the TCRdb table lists in-frame clones only, not all of them. This sample has 250,000 or so clones; roughly four fifths occur once, and the top ten carry approximately 1.8%. Source material: peripheral blood. The receptor set was obtained from a man between 25 and 39 years old who had recovered from COVID-19.

The V and J genes are TRBV5-1 and TRBJ2-5; no clear D. Trimming removed 2 bases at V and 2 bases at J, with 13 bases between. This CDR3 has 15 amino acids. Germline CDR1 SGHRS, CDR2 YFSETQ. CDR3 nucleotides: TGCGCCAGCAGCTTTAATAGCAACGGACAAGAGACCCAGTACTTC. Its protein is CASSFNSNGQETQYF.

J is TRBJ1-6 and V is TRBV2; D perhaps matches TRBD1 (6 bases). The CDR3 is 11 amino acids. Per germline, CDR1 SNHLY and CDR2 FYNNEI. The V and J ends lost 7 bases and 8 bases respectively, with 6 bases between them. This CDR3 is CASKGDSPLHF. The DNA for the CDR3 is TGTGCCAGCAAGGGGGATTCACCCCTCCACTTT.

This chain joins TRBV15 and TRBJ2-7, with D perhaps matching TRBD1 (6 bases). Germline-derived CDR1 and CDR2 are LNHNV and YYDKDF (reference sequence). The CDR3 sequence is 15 residues long. With 0 bases removed from V and 1 base from J, the gap between germline ends came to 10 bases. Here the CDR3 DNA reads TGTGCCACCAGCAGAGATCCCGGACAGTCCTACGAGCAGTACTTC. This encodes CATSRDPGQSYEQYF.

This chain links TRBV5-1 with TRBJ2-5, with D perhaps TRBD2 (6 bases). The CDR3 contains 16 residues. CDR1 SGHRS and CDR2 YFSETQ come from the germline V gene. The ends were cut back, 0 bases at V and 2 bases at J, with 14 bases in the middle. The CDR3 protein is CASSLGHAGPQETQYF. Here the CDR3 DNA reads TGCGCCAGCAGCTTGGGGCACGCGGGGCCACAAGAGACCCAGTACTTC.

The chain joins TRBV18 to TRBJ1-4, with unresolved D. Germline-derived CDR1 and CDR2 are KGHSH and LQKENI. V was shortened by 2 bases and J by 6 bases, with 7 bases between the two germline ends. The CDR3 covers 13 residues. The CDR3 sequence: CASSPEGHEKLFF. DNA of the CDR3: TGTGCCAGCTCACCAGAGGGTCATGAAAAACTGTTTTTT.

The chain links TRBV7-6 to TRBJ2-3; tentatively, D is TRBD1 (6 bases). In germline, CDR1 is SGHVS, CDR2 FNYEAQ. The CDR3 contains 16 residues. Between the trimmed V and J ends, which lost 5 bases and 2 bases, there was a span of 17 bases. Written as DNA, the CDR3 is TGTGCCAGCAGCCTCCGACAGGCCCCCATCACAGATACGCAGTATTTT. Translated: CASSLRQAPITDTQYF.

This clone occurred many times. The chain recombines TRBV7-9 with TRBJ2-1; 9 bases are shared with TRBD1. Germline CDR1 is SEHNR and CDR2 is FQNEAQ (reference sequence). The CDR3 consists of 15 residues. V dropped 4 bases and J dropped 10; count of bases not matched to a gene: 11. Here the CDR3 reads CASSSPGQGLHEQFF. The CDR3 coding sequence is TGTGCCAGCAGCTCCCCGGGACAGGGTTTGCACGAGCAGTTCTTC.

CDR3 nucleotides: TGTGCCAGCAGCTTAAGGACAGGAACTAATGAAAAACTGTTTTTT. Translation gives CASSLRTGTNEKLFF. The V gene is TRBV7-9, the J gene TRBJ1-4, with 7 bases identical to TRBD1. CDR3 length: 15 residues. V lost 2 bases and J lost 1; bases outside the gene matches: 1. Germline CDR1 SEHNR, CDR2 FQNEAQ (reference sequence).

The chain carries TRBV19 and TRBJ2-3, with 13 nucleotides matching TRBD2. The CDR3 runs 17 residues. Per germline, CDR1 LNHDA and CDR2 SQIVND (reference sequence). The J segment lost 4 bases and the V segment lost 5 bases, leaving 9 bases of the junction unmatched. The CDR3 here is CASSPRLAGGSADTQYF. The CDR3 region has the DNA TGTGCCAGTAGTCCCCGACTAGCGGGGGGTTCGGCAGATACGCAGTATTTT.

CDR3 sequence: CASMLAQGMGEQYF. CDR3 DNA: TGTGCCAGTATGCTTGCACAGGGTATGGGCGAGCAGTACTTC. The chain is built from TRBV19 and TRBJ2-7; a possible D gene is TRBD1 (6 bases). Between the trimmed V and J ends, which lost 7 bases and 6 bases, there was a span of 19 bases. This CDR3 has 14 residues. Germline V gene data show CDR1 as LNHDA and CDR2 as SQIVND (reference sequence). Variable domain in full (rest from reference TRBV19 and TRBJ2-7): DGGITQSPKYLFRKEGQNVTLSCEQNLNHDAMYWYRQDPGQGLRLIYYSQIVNDFQKGDIAEGYSVSREKKESFPLTVTSAQKNPTAFYLCASMLAQGMGEQYFGPGTRLTVT.

The rearrangement links TRBV2 to TRBJ1-2; D call uncertain. CDR1 SNHLY and CDR2 FYNNEI come from the germline V gene. Trimming pared 3 bases from V and 6 bases from J, leaving 11 bases between. There are 13 residues in the CDR3. The CDR3 coding sequence is TGTGCCAGCAGTGACGGCGACTCTGATGGCTACACCTTC. It codes for CASSDGDSDGYTF.

The chain couples TRBV3-1 (or the pseudogene TRBV3-2) to TRBJ2-5; unclear D gene. This CDR3 region has 12 residues. Trimming removed 3 bases at V and 5 bases at J, with 7 bases between. Germline CDR1 reads LGHDT; CDR2 reads YNNKEL (reference sequence). CDR3 in amino acids: CASSHTRETQYF. The CDR3 nucleotides read TGTGCCAGCAGCCACACGCGGGAGACCCAGTACTTC.

The V call is TRBV7-2, the J call TRBJ2-3, with 7 nucleotides matching TRBD2. V was clipped by 2 bases and J by 0 bases; unmatched bases: 11. The CDR3 covers 18 residues. Germline lookup yields CDR1 SGHTA and CDR2 FQGNSA. The CDR3 DNA follows: TGTGCCAGCAGCTTAAAGGTATGGCGGGGGAGAAGCACAGATACGCAGTATTTT. Translation gives CASSLKVWRGRSTDTQYF.

The rearrangement joins TRBV6-1 to TRBJ1-1, with unresolved D. The CDR3 is made up of 14 amino acids. V lost 3 bases and J lost 3, with 11 bases in between. The V gene's germline CDR1 is MNHNS and CDR2 SASEGT. The CDR3 DNA reads TGTGCCAGCAGTGAGGCAATATTCGACACTGAAGCTTTCTTT. Translated: CASSEAIFDTEAFF.

In its sample, this clone was seen a few times. The V call is TRBV5-1, the J call TRBJ2-2; TRBD2 might be the D (6 bases). The CDR3 covers 17 residues. The V gene's germline CDR1 is SGHRS and CDR2 YFSETQ. The V and J ends lost 0 bases and 3 bases respectively, with 15 bases between them. The CDR3 loop is CASSLGWDFRDTGELFF. The CDR3 DNA follows: TGCGCCAGCAGCTTGGGTTGGGACTTCAGAGACACCGGGGAGCTGTTTTTT. The entire variable domain, with the rest obtained from reference TRBV5-1 and TRBJ2-2, is as follows: KAGVTQTPRYLIKTRGQQVTLSCSPISGHRSVSWYQQTPGQGLQFLFEYFSETQRNKGNFPGRFSGRQFSNSRSEMNVSTLELGDSALYLCASSLGWDFRDTGELFFGEGSRLTVL.

This chain connects TRBV6-1 to TRBJ1-2; 10 bases fit TRBD1. V was pared by 3 bases and J by 7 bases, with 5 bases of the junction left unmatched. This CDR3 contains 14 residues. Germline V lookup: CDR1 MNHNS, CDR2 SASEGT. In nucleotides, the CDR3 is TGTGCCAGCAGTGAGGGACAGGGGCGCTCTGGCTACACCTTC. Protein sequence: CASSEGQGRSGYTF.

The V gene is TRBV19, the J gene TRBJ1-1; D not resolved. Germline lookup yields CDR1 LNHDA and CDR2 SQIVND (reference sequence). Trimming left V 6 bases short and J 4 bases short, with 12 bases between. This CDR3 spans 13 amino acids. The CDR3 reads CASSLGEGTEAFF. The DNA of the CDR3 is TGTGCCAGTAGCCTAGGAGAGGGCACTGAAGCTTTCTTT. Complete variable domain (other parts from reference TRBV19 and TRBJ1-1): DGGITQSPKYLFRKEGQNVTLSCEQNLNHDAMYWYRQDPGQGLRLIYYSQIVNDFQKGDIAEGYSVSREKKESFPLTVTSAQKNPTAFYLCASSLGEGTEAFFGQGTRLTVV.

V gene TRBV18 combines with J gene TRBJ1-2, with TRBD1 as a possible D gene (5 bases). The CDR3 consists of 15 residues. Germline CDR1 and CDR2: KGHSH and LQKENI. V shed 5 bases and J shed 6 bases, with 19 bases lying between them. The CDR3 region has the DNA TGTGCCAGCTCAACCCAGAGGATCGACAGAGATGGCTACACCTTC. It translates to CASSTQRIDRDGYTF. The variable domain in full, with the rest retrieved from reference TRBV18 and TRBJ1-2, is NAGVMQNPRHLVRRRGQEARLRCSPMKGHSHVYWYRQLPEEGLKFMVYLQKENIIDESGMPKERFSAEFPKEGPSILRIQQVVRGDSAAYFCASSTQRIDRDGYTFGSGTRLTVV.

The rearrangement joins TRBV5-1 to TRBJ1-2; possibly TRBD1 for D (5 bases). V lost 0 bases, J lost 8 bases, and 20 bases lay in between. CDR3 length: 16 amino acids. The V gene's germline CDR1 is SGHRS and CDR2 YFSETQ. For the CDR3, the DNA is TGCGCCAGCAGCTTGGACACAACAGGTGGTCTTACCGGCTACACCTTC. The encoded protein is CASSLDTTGGLTGYTF.

The V gene is TRBV3-1 (or the pseudogene TRBV3-2), the J gene TRBJ1-1; D possibly corresponds to TRBD1 (6 bases). The CDR3 extends over 16 amino acids. Trimming took off 1 base at V and 1 base at J, with 13 bases between the two ends. Germline V gives CDR1 LGHDT, CDR2 YNNKEL (reference sequence). The CDR3 coding sequence is TGTGCCAGCAGCCAAGGTGCAGGGGTCGGGAACACTGAAGCTTTCTTT. Translating gives CASSQGAGVGNTEAFF.

CDR3 sequence: CASSLEGAMTDTQYF. CDR3 DNA sequence: TGCGCCAGCAGCTTGGAGGGGGCAATGACAGATACGCAGTATTTT. The chain carries TRBV5-1 and TRBJ2-3; TRBD1 aligns across 7 bases. Germline trimming cut 0 bases from V and 3 bases from J; bases unmatched to any gene: 4. CDR1 is SGHRS, CDR2 YFSETQ, per germline. The CDR3 has 15 residues.

The chain carries TRBV5-4 and TRBJ1-2; 7 nucleotides match TRBD1. Germline CDR1 SGHNT, CDR2 YYREEE (reference sequence). V shed 0 bases and J 6 bases; nucleotides not matched to a gene: 5. The CDR3 contains 14 residues. Here the CDR3 reads CASSLARGLDGYTF. The CDR3 DNA follows: TGTGCCAGCAGCTTGGCGAGGGGGCTCGATGGCTACACCTTC. The variable domain in full, with the rest retrieved from reference TRBV5-4 and TRBJ1-2, is ETGVTQSPTHLIKTRGQQVTLRCSSQSGHNTVSWYQQALGQGPQFIFQYYREEENGRGNFPPRFSGLQFPNYSSELNVNALELDDSALYLCASSLARGLDGYTFGSGTRLTVV.

Here the CDR3 DNA reads TGTGCCAGCAGTTTACCACAGGGTAACTATGGCTACACCTTC. Translation gives CASSLPQGNYGYTF. The rearrangement joins TRBV28 to TRBJ1-2; a weak D match, TRBD1 (6 bases). Germline V CDR1 and CDR2: MDHEN, SYDVKM. Trimming took 2 bases from V and 1 from J, leaving 8 bases between them. The CDR3 contains 14 residues.

The V gene is TRBV11-2, the J gene TRBJ2-5; 9 bases match TRBD2. V dropped 5 bases and J dropped 1; count of bases not matched to a gene: 2. The CDR3 extends over 14 amino acids. Per germline, CDR1 SGHAT and CDR2 FQNNGV. The CDR3 region has the DNA TGTGCCAGCAGCCAGGGACTAGCCCAAGAGACCCAGTACTTC. Translating gives CASSQGLAQETQYF.

The V call is TRBV5-6, the J call TRBJ2-2, with TRBD1 matching over 11 bases. CDR3 length: 16 residues. J was trimmed by 6 bases and V by 3 bases; bases with no gene match: 7. Germline-derived CDR1 and CDR2 are SGHDT and YYEEEE. The CDR3, as DNA: TGTGCCAGCAGCTGGGGTCCGGGACAGGGGGCCGGGGAGCTGTTTTTT. Translation: CASSWGPGQGAGELFF.

The chain combines TRBV11-2 with TRBJ2-2; TRBD1 might be the D (6 bases). This CDR3 has 13 amino acids. Germline-derived CDR1 and CDR2 are SGHAT and FQNNGV. Trimming took 6 bases from V and 3 from J, leaving 8 bases between them. The CDR3 DNA is TGTGCCAGCAGAGGACAGTACACCGGGGAGCTGTTTTTT. The encoded protein is CASRGQYTGELFF. The whole variable domain, remainder taken from reference TRBV11-2 and TRBJ2-2, is EAGVAQSPRYKIIEKRQSVAFWCNPISGHATLYWYQQILGQGPKLLIQFQNNGVVDDSQLPKDRFSAERLKGVDSTLKIQPAKLEDSAVYLCASRGQYTGELFFGEGSRLTVL.